The 2 T cell receptor beta chains presented below share a single source sample, sequenced in a study of T-cell memory formation after mild COVID-19. In TCRdb, the 5' RACE reads were re-called with MiXCR into one record per CDR3 protein. The table records approximately 580,000 distinct CDR3 sequences, roughly 20% of them present only once. The sequencing input was PBMCs or a T cell subset sorted from them (not recorded which). Receptors were obtained from an adult woman who had mild COVID-19 (a few samples of this study predate the infection). Cell type and time point are not known.

In this sample, this clonotype turned up many times. This rearrangement joins TRBV7-9 to TRBJ2-7; D unclear. The CDR3 contains 13 residues. Per germline, CDR1 SEHNR and CDR2 FQNEAQ (reference sequence). V gave up 3 bases and J gave up 4 bases, with 10 bases separating them. The CDR3 DNA reads TGTGCCAGCAGCTTGCTCACAGAATACGAGCAGTACTTC. Residues: CASSLLTEYEQYF. Looking up the rest from reference TRBV7-9 and TRBJ2-7 gives the full variable domain: DTGVSQNPRHKITKRGQNVTFRCDPISEHNRLYWYRQTLGQGPEFLTYFQNEAQLEKSRLLSDRFSAERPKGSFSTLEIQRTEQGDSAMYLCASSLLTEYEQYFGPGTRLTVT.

This clonotype was recorded a few times. This sequence joins TRBV29-1 and TRBJ2-7; TRBD1 agrees at 8 bases. V shed 5 bases, J shed 2 bases, and the junction held 8 bases outside the gene matches. CDR1 is SQVTM, CDR2 ANQGSEA, per germline. The CDR3 runs to 14 residues. The CDR3 reads CSVRPGGQAYEQYF. The CDR3 nucleotides read TGCAGCGTTCGACCAGGGGGACAGGCCTACGAGCAGTACTTC.